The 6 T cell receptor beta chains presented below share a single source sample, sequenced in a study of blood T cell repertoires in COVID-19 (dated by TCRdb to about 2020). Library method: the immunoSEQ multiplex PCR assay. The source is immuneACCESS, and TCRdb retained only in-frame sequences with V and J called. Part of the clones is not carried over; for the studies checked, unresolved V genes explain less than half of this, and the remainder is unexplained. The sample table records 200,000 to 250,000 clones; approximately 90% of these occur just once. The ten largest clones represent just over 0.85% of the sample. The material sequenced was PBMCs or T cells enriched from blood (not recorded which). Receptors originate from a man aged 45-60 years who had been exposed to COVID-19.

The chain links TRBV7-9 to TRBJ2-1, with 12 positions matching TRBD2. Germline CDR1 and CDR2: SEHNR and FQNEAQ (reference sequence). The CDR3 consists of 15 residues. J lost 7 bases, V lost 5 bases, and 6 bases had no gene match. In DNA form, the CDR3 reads TGTGCCAGCAGCGCGGGGACTAGCGGGCTGAATGAGCAGTTCTTC. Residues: CASSAGTSGLNEQFF.

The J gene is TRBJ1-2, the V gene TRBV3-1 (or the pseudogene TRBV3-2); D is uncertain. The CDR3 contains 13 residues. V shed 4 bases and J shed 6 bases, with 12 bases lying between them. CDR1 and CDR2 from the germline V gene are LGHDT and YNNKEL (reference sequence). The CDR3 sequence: CASSRGVAHGYTF. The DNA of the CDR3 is TGTGCCAGCAGCCGGGGAGTAGCGCATGGCTACACCTTC.

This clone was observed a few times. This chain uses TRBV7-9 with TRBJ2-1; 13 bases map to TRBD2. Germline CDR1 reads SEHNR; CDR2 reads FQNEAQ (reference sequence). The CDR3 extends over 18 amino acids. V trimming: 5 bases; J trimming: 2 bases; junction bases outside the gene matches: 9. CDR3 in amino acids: CASSPRLAGGPTYNEQFF. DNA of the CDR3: TGTGCCAGCAGCCCAAGACTAGCGGGAGGCCCTACCTACAATGAGCAGTTCTTC.

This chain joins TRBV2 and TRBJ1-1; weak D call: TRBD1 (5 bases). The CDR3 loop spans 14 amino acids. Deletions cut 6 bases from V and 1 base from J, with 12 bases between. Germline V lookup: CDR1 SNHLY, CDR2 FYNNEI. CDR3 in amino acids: CASRRRGKNTEAFF. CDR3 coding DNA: TGTGCCAGCAGGCGGCGGGGCAAGAACACTGAAGCTTTCTTT. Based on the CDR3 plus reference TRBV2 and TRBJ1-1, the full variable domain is EPEVTQTPSHQVTQMGQEVILRCVPISNHLYFYWYRQILGQKVEFLVSFYNNEISEKSEIFDDQFSVERPDGSNFTLKIRSTKLEDSAMYFCASRRRGKNTEAFFGQGTRLTVV.

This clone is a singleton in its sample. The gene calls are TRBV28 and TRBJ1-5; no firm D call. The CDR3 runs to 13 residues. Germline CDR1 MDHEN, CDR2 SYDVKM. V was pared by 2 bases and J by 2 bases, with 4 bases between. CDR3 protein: CASSLIGNQPQHF. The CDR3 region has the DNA TGTGCCAGCAGTTTAATAGGCAATCAGCCCCAGCATTTT.

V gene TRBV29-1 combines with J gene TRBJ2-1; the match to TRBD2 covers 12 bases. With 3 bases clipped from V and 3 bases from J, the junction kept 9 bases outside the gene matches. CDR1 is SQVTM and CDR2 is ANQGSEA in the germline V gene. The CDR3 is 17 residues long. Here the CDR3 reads CSVDLTSGRYIYNEQFF. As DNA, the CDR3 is TGCAGCGTTGACCTGACTAGCGGGAGATATATCTACAATGAGCAGTTCTTC.